This T cell receptor (beta chain) was obtained from a study of vaccination and CD4 T cells after COVID-19 (dated by TCRdb to between 2020 and 2023). Regarding the study in general: In the convalescent cohort there were six males and four females, among whom were two Hispanic individuals, seven Caucasians, two Asians and one multiracial person. The time from the second vaccine dose to post-vaccine blood sampling had a median of approximately 72 days and ranged from about 14 to 250 days. Control cultures used a CEFX viral epitope pool as positive control, an HIV-1 Nef peptide pool as negative control, or no peptide. Participants got two doses of the Pfizer-BioNTech BNT162b2 vaccine (n=8) or two doses of the Moderna mRNA-1273 vaccine (n=2). In roughly nine COVID-19 convalescent patients and a handful of infection-naive healthy vaccine recipients, the spike-specific CD4+ TCR repertoire before mRNA vaccination was compared with the repertoire after mRNA vaccination. Post-COVID blood samples from convalescent patients were collected a median of approximately 93 days after diagnosis, with a range of 35 to 161 days. Culture stimuli were overlapping spike peptide pools from SARS-CoV-2 and from the common cold coronaviruses HCoV-NL63, HCoV-OC43 and HCoV-229E.

Library construction relied on PCR. DNA from cultured CD4+ T cells underwent TCR sequencing with the Oncomine TCR Beta short-read assay at the Johns Hopkins FTIC core. The QIAamp micro DNA kit was used to extract genomic DNA from the cultured CD4+ T cells. Oncomine TCR Beta libraries from cultured CD4+ T cells were pooled using unique dual indexes and sequenced on an Illumina iSeq 100. As for how the authors treated the data: Non-productive sequences were removed, and CDR3s that did not start with C, did not end with F or W, or were shorter than 7 amino acids were discarded. The MANAFEST web application was used to identify antigen-specific clonotypes by comparing peptide-stimulated wells against reference wells and other culture wells. To be called positive, a clone needed an FDR below 0.05, an odds ratio above 5, and a productive frequency above 0.1% in at least two of three replicate wells. Cross-reactive clonotypes were defined as significantly expanded in both SARS-CoV-2 spike wells and at least one common cold coronavirus spike condition. Similarity between CDR3 sequences was evaluated in R version 3.6.1 using Levenshtein distances (stringdist) and unrooted phylogenetic trees (ape). Using fastp trimming at Q25 and MiXCR clonotype assembly, TCRdb reanalyzed the public sequencing data and kept in-frame beta chains. Each entry is one CDR3 protein sequence, shown with its most common DNA and genes. Here the V and J calls rest on TCRdb's processing, not on the authors' analysis. This sample lists 12,000 or so distinct CDR3 sequences; roughly 26% were detected once. The ten largest make up 25% to 35% of the sample.

The germline V gene yields SGHTA for CDR1 and FQGNSA for CDR2. From the cysteine through the phenylalanine, the CDR3 covers 16 amino acids. Only the CDR3 DNA stays, 48 bases, in frame from base 1. For this chain, trimming is 3 bases at the V end and 1 base at the J end, and the number of junction bases without a gene match is 5. General study outcomes and caveats: An increase in the median number of SARS-CoV-2-reactive clonotypes from 21 after infection to some 38 after vaccination was observed, but the change was not found to be significant. Of the vaccine-specific clones found in convalescent patients, nearly all (304 of 307) were mono-reactive for SARS-CoV-2 spike instead of being cross-reactive with common cold coronaviruses. Among the post-vaccine SARS-CoV-2-reactive clones in convalescent patients, a median about 87% showed up only after vaccination, which suggests vaccine-specific priming. The study included relatively few convalescent patients and did not analyze early timepoints after natural infection.

The treatment or condition label here, explained by the study, means: roughly 10-day PBMC culture with coronavirus spike peptide pools or control peptides (ViraFEST assay). To expand antigen-specific T cells with peptide pools and then pick out the expanded clonotypes through TCR sequencing, the study relied on the ViraFEST assay. The absence of prior SARS-CoV-2 infection in healthy vaccine recipients was confirmed by negative nucleocapsid antibody tests before and after vaccination. PBMCs were cultured at roughly 2 million per well in IMDM supplemented with roughly 5% human AB serum and 8.5 to 10 IU/ml IL-2, with roughly 10 ug/ml peptide pools added. On days 3 and 7, half of the culture medium was replaced with fresh IL-2-containing medium. After around 11 days of culture, CD4+ T cells were isolated by negative selection using the EasySep CD4+ T cell isolation kit. Ficoll-Paque Plus gradient centrifugation was used to isolate PBMCs from whole blood, and the isolated PBMCs were then either used fresh or cryopreserved at -140C. Triplicate wells were generally used for each culture condition.

Concerning this clonotype: The target of this receptor is not known. It has no much larger one-base neighbor in the sample; base qualities were not kept.

Here the chain combines TRBV7-2 and TRBJ2-4; TRBD2 fits 8 bases in the junction. The source was CD4+ T cells from blood, cultured in vitro, collected before SARS-CoV-2 vaccination. The receptor's source is a human donor who received a COVID-19 vaccine. The sequenced DNA: TGTGCCAGCAGCTTTTCCGGGGGGGCGGCCAAAAACATTCAGTACTTC. This gives the protein CASSFSGGAAKNIQYF.